These 4 T cell receptor beta chains originate from one sample sequenced in a study of T-cell reconstitution after alpha-beta-depleted transplantation in children (TCRdb year 2016). To prepare the library, PCR was applied. The sample was run on an Illumina HiSeq 2500. TCR library preparation used molecular barcoding, with unique molecular identifiers applied to normalize quantification of the TCRbeta repertoire. Using fastp trimming at Q25 and MiXCR clonotype assembly, TCRdb reanalyzed the public sequencing data and kept in-frame beta chains. All rows with the same CDR3 protein become a single entry with the most common DNA and genes. The sample data list 670,000 or so distinct CDR3 sequences, and around 13% of these were observed just once. The top ten clonotypes cover 0.65% to 0.9% of the sample. What the treatment or condition label conveys for this sample: allogeneic hematopoietic cell transplantation with graft depleted of TCRalphabeta T cells and CD19 B cells.

The sequencing used PBMCs, collected before TCRalphabeta/CD19-depleted stem cell transplant. These receptors originate from a girl aged 2-9 years with congenital amegakaryocytic thrombocytopenia, due to receive a stem cell transplant.

This clonotype was found many times. V and J are TRBV7-6 and TRBJ2-1, with 9 bases that match TRBD2. The CDR3 contains 19 residues. Trimming at V came to 7 bases and at J to 2 bases, leaving 18 bases not matched to a gene. Per the germline V gene, CDR1 is SGHVS and CDR2 is FNYEAQ. This chain's CDR3 is CASISSHSGGRETYNEQFF. The CDR3, as DNA: TGTGCCAGCATTTCTTCTCATTCGGGCGGGAGGGAAACCTACAATGAGCAGTTCTTC. Full variable domain (outside the CDR3, taken from reference TRBV7-6 and TRBJ2-1): GAGVSQSPRYKVTKRGQDVALRCDPISGHVSLYWYRQALGQGPEFLTYFNYEAQQDKSGLPNDRFSAERPEGSISTLTIQRTEQRDSAMYRCASISSHSGGRETYNEQFFGPGTRLTVL.

This clonotype came up many times. This chain uses TRBV10-3 with TRBJ2-7; the D is unclear. The CDR3 extends over 11 amino acids. Per the germline V gene, CDR1 is ENHRY and CDR2 is SYGVKD. V lost 3 bases to trimming and J lost 6 bases, with 6 bases between them. CDR3 residues: CAISDFPEQYF. DNA for the CDR3: TGTGCCATCAGTGATTTCCCCGAGCAGTACTTC.

This clonotype was counted only a few times. The chain recombines TRBV6-5 with TRBJ2-1; no definite D call. Trimming took off 1 base at V and 0 bases at J, with 7 bases between the two ends. The CDR3 runs to 15 residues. CDR1 is MNHEY, CDR2 SVGAGI, per germline. CDR3 nucleotide sequence: TGTGCCAGCAGTTACTACGGAAGCTCCTACAATGAGCAGTTCTTC. It translates to CASSYYGSSYNEQFF.

This clonotype was seen repeatedly, ten times or more. The V gene is TRBV5-1, the J gene TRBJ2-5, with D hard to call. Germline V gives CDR1 SGHRS, CDR2 YFSETQ. This CDR3 region has 15 residues. V was pared by 0 bases and J by 2 bases, with 11 bases between. CDR3 nucleotide sequence: TGCGCCAGCAGCTTGGTGGCAGGTCGTCAAGAGACCCAGTACTTC. It encodes CASSLVAGRQETQYF.